A single sample is the source of the 10 T cell receptor beta chains below, sequenced in a study of T-cell reconstitution after alpha-beta-depleted transplantation in children. A library of TCRbeta sequences, prepared with unique molecular identifiers, was generated. TCRdb independently ran MiXCR on the PCR reads; one entry per CDR3 protein. The data show 450,000 to 600,000 distinct CDR3 sequences, with over 10% seen just once and approximately 2.1% held by the top ten. The sequencing used PBMCs, mostly from graft donor cells, collected 360 days after TCRalphabeta/CD19-depleted stem cell transplant. The receptor set was obtained from a male patient between 10 and 17 years old who had a stem cell transplant for acute myeloid leukemia, so the T cells may come from the graft donor.

A few counts support this clonotype. V and J are TRBV9 and TRBJ2-7; 9 nucleotides line up with TRBD1. V gave up 0 bases and J gave up 5 bases; unmatched junction bases: 6. The germline gives CDR1 SGDLS, CDR2 YYNGEE. This CDR3 spans 15 amino acids. In DNA, the CDR3 is TGTGCCAGCAGCGTAGAGGGACAGGGAATTGACGAGCAGTACTTC. As protein: CASSVEGQGIDEQYF.

The sample holds a few counts of this clonotype. The J gene is TRBJ2-7, the V gene TRBV20-1, with D tentatively TRBD1 or TRBD2 (6 bases each). The V end lost 6 bases, the J end lost 4 bases, and 10 bases lay between the germline ends. This CDR3 is built from 11 residues. Germline V gene sequence: CDR1 DFQATT, CDR2 SNEGSKA (reference sequence). CDR3 region: CSAQGRYEQYF. CDR3 sequence (DNA): TGCAGTGCCCAGGGGAGGTACGAGCAGTACTTC.

The sample holds a few counts of this clonotype. The gene calls are TRBV27 and TRBJ1-1; perhaps TRBD1 as D (5 bases). Germline CDR1 and CDR2: MNHEY and SMNVEV (reference sequence). The CDR3 is 15 residues long. The ends were cut back, 6 bases at V and 0 bases at J, with 14 bases in the middle. In DNA form, the CDR3 reads TGTGCCAGCAGCAATGGGGGGGGGGTGAACACTGAAGCTTTCTTT. It yields the protein CASSNGGGVNTEAFF.

The chain combines TRBV29-1 with TRBJ2-3; unclear D gene. Germline assignment: CDR1 SQVTM and CDR2 ANQGSEA. The CDR3 sequence is 11 residues long. With 5 bases removed from V and 6 bases from J, the gap between germline ends came to 9 bases. This CDR3 reads CSVTRGDTQYF. The DNA for the CDR3 is TGCAGCGTTACCCGTGGGGATACGCAGTATTTT.

Ten or more counts support this clonotype. The chain uses TRBV4-3 and TRBJ2-7; D remains unclear. V was shortened by 0 bases and J by 7 bases, with 10 bases between the two germline ends. Germline lookup yields CDR1 LGHNA and CDR2 YSLEER. This CDR3 has 13 residues. CDR3 region: CASSQDPFFEQYF. The CDR3 DNA reads as TGCGCCAGCAGCCAAGATCCCTTTTTTGAGCAGTACTTC.

The chain combines TRBV28 with TRBJ1-5; maybe TRBD1 (5 bases). Between the trimmed V and J ends, which lost 3 bases and 0 bases, there was a span of 9 bases. CDR1 MDHEN and CDR2 SYDVKM come from the germline V gene. CDR3 length: 15 residues. The CDR3 DNA sequence: TGTGCCAGCAGTTTGGGGCGGCATAGCAATCAGCCCCAGCATTTT. Translating gives CASSLGRHSNQPQHF.

This clonotype was seen a handful of times. The chain has TRBV20-1 and TRBJ2-5, with D possibly matching TRBD2 (7 bases). The CDR3 covers 10 residues. V was pared by 3 bases and J by 9 bases, with 8 bases between. Germline V gene data show CDR1 as DFQATT and CDR2 as SNEGSKA (reference sequence). Here the CDR3 reads CSARGGPQYF. CDR3 nucleotides: TGCAGTGCTAGGGGGGGGCCCCAGTACTTC.

At least ten counts were recorded for this clonotype. This chain links TRBV10-3 with TRBJ2-2, with a tentative D call TRBD2 (6 bases). The CDR3 sequence is 14 residues long. Trimming cost V 10 bases and J 7 bases, with 19 bases left between them. Germline CDR1 reads ENHRY; CDR2 reads SYGVKD. CDR3 sequence: CATRGGGPGGELFF. The CDR3, as DNA: TGTGCCACCCGTGGGGGAGGTCCAGGCGGGGAGCTGTTTTTT.

Only a few counts were recorded for this clonotype. This CDR3 reads CASSFSGGREQYF. The CDR3, as DNA: TGTGCCAGCAGTTTCTCTGGGGGAAGGGAGCAGTACTTC. The rearrangement links TRBV12-3 or TRBV12-4 to TRBJ2-7; D tentatively fits TRBD1 or TRBD2 (5 bases each). Trimming left V 3 bases short and J 7 bases short, with 13 bases between. The CDR3 totals 13 residues.

The chain has TRBV12-3 or TRBV12-4 and TRBJ2-1; 9 nucleotides align to TRBD2. This CDR3 is built from 14 residues. V gave up 6 bases and J gave up 3 bases; unmatched junction bases: 3. This CDR3 is CASSYSGSYNEQFF. The CDR3 coding sequence is TGTGCCAGCAGCTATAGCGGGAGCTACAATGAGCAGTTCTTC.